This is a list of T cell receptor beta chains from one sample in a study of cytomegalovirus exposure and HLA in healthy donors. Data came from immunoSEQ multiplex PCR; TCRdb stores just in-frame clones and leaves some out. Of over 150,000 clones listed, roughly 77% are singletons. Sequenced sample: PBMCs. These receptors were obtained from a man between 25 and 39 years old in good health and CMV-seropositive. Each CDR3 is given with its conserved first and last residue. Fields, in order: V gene, J gene, D gene, clone size, CDR3 DNA, CDR3 protein. A D gene is named only where the DNA matches it firmly. Size tells how often a clone was seen (once, few, many) or the class of an expanded clone, and some rows leave it out.

TRBV5-6	TRBJ2-2	TRBD2	NA	TGTGCCAGCAGCCGACTAGCGGGGGGGACCGGGGAGCTGTTTTTT	CASSRLAGGTGELFF
TRBV18	TRBJ1-2	NA	few	TGTGCCAGCTCACCCCTCAGGACACAAAACTATGGCTACACCTTC	CASSPLRTQNYGYTF
TRBV5-6	TRBJ2-4	TRBD1	NA	TGTGCCAGCAGCCCATGGACAGGGGGCATTCAGTACTTC	CASSPWTGGIQYF
TRBV2	TRBJ2-3	NA	NA	TGTGCCAGCAGAGTAGAACGCTCAGGGGATACGCAGTATTTT	CASRVERSGDTQYF
TRBV5-1	TRBJ2-3	TRBD2	NA	TGCGCCAGCAGCGGGCAAGGAGCGGGGGGGGGTACAGATACGCAGTATTTT	CASSGQGAGGGTDTQYF
TRBV10-2	TRBJ2-1	TRBD2	NA	TGCGCCAGCTCGAAGCGGGGGGGCCTCGATGAGCAGTTCTTC	CASSKRGGLDEQFF
TRBV6-5	TRBJ2-7	NA	NA	TGTGCCAGCAGTTCGGACAGTTTCGAGCAGTACTTC	CASSSDSFEQYF
TRBV4-3	TRBJ2-5	TRBD2	NA	TGCGCCAGCAGCCAAGATATTTTCAGCGGGGGTTTGGAGACCCAGTACTTC	CASSQDIFSGGLETQYF
TRBV7-3	TRBJ2-2	NA	NA	TGTGCCAGCAGACCAACAGGGTCCACCGGGGAGCTGTTTTTT	CASRPTGSTGELFF
TRBV5-1	TRBJ2-1	TRBD1	NA	TGCGCCAGCAGCTTGTTACAGGGGGGCAATGAGCAGTTCTTC	CASSLLQGGNEQFF
TRBV29-1	TRBJ2-7	TRBD1	once	TGCAGCGTTTCCGGGACAGGGGGCTACGAGCAGTACTTC	CSVSGTGGYEQYF
TRBV4-1	TRBJ1-1	NA	once	TGCGCCAGCAGCCAAGCCAGAATGAACACTGAAGCTTTCTTT	CASSQARMNTEAFF
TRBV27	TRBJ1-1	TRBD1	NA	TGTGCCAGCTCCTTAGACAGGGGGCTTACTGAAGCTTTCTTT	CASSLDRGLTEAFF
TRBV5-4	TRBJ2-3	TRBD2	NA	TGTGCCAGCAGCTCAAGGACTAGCGGGGGGTTAGATACGCAGTATTTT	CASSSRTSGGLDTQYF
TRBV6-1	TRBJ2-7	NA	NA	TGTGCCAGCAGTGAGGACAACTACTCCTACGAGCAGTACTTC	CASSEDNYSYEQYF
TRBV29-1	TRBJ2-4	NA	NA	TGCAGCGCAGAAGATGGACAGACGGCCAAAAACATTCAGTACTTC	CSAEDGQTAKNIQYF
TRBV5-5	TRBJ2-3	NA	NA	TGTGCCAGCAGCGGAGACCCAGATACGCAGTATTTT	CASSGDPDTQYF
TRBV6-5	TRBJ2-1	TRBD2	NA	TGTGCCAGCAGTTACGGGCTAGCGGGGGCTAACAATGAGCAGTTCTTC	CASSYGLAGANNEQFF
TRBV14	TRBJ1-4	NA	NA	TGTGCCAGCAGTTTCGAAGCGGGGGCACAGGAAAAACTGTTTTTT	CASSFEAGAQEKLFF
TRBV28	TRBJ2-6	NA	NA	TGTGCCATCTCGGGATTTATAGGGCTCCACGTCCTGACTTTC	CAISGFIGLHVLTF
TRBV5-1	TRBJ2-3	NA	few	TGCGCCAGCCTTGATAGCGCTAGCACAGATACGCAGTATTTT	CASLDSASTDTQYF
TRBV4-3	TRBJ1-5	NA	NA	TGCGCCAGCAGCCAAGATGGGGGAGGGAATCAGCCCCAGCATTTT	CASSQDGGGNQPQHF
TRBV4-1	TRBJ2-3	TRBD2	NA	TGCGCCAGCAGCCAACGGTCTAGCGGAGGCACAGATACGCAGTATTTT	CASSQRSSGGTDTQYF
TRBV9	TRBJ2-2	TRBD2	NA	TGTGCCAGCAGCGGCCTAGCGGGGGGTTTCGCGAACACCGGGGAGCTGTTTTTT	CASSGLAGGFANTGELFF
TRBV4-3	TRBJ2-1	TRBD2	NA	TGCGCCAGCAGCCAATCCCCGGGCGGGGGCAATGAGCAGTTCTTC	CASSQSPGGGNEQFF
TRBV19	TRBJ1-6	NA	NA	TGTGCCAGTAGCCGACAGGTCAAAACGTCACCCCTCCACTTT	CASSRQVKTSPLHF
TRBV11-2	TRBJ2-7	TRBD2	once	TGTGCCAGCACCCCCCTGCCAGGGACTACCACCTACGAGCAGTACTTC	CASTPLPGTTTYEQYF
TRBV5-6	TRBJ2-7	NA	NA	TGTGCCAGCAGCCTTCAGGGAGGCTACGAGCAGTACTTC	CASSLQGGYEQYF
TRBV7-2	TRBJ2-3	NA	NA	TGTGCCAGCAGCTTTTCGGGGGGCGAGGATACGCAGTATTTT	CASSFSGGEDTQYF
TRBV4-1	TRBJ2-7	NA	NA	TGCGCCAGCAGCCTGAGCTCAGGGTCCTACGAGCAGTACTTC	CASSLSSGSYEQYF
TRBV9	TRBJ1-4	NA	NA	TGTGCCAGCAGCTCCGGGGCGGCGGGGGATGAAAAACTGTTTTTT	CASSSGAAGDEKLFF
TRBV11-2	TRBJ2-7	TRBD2	NA	TGTGCCAGCAGCTCGACTAGCGGGGGCTACGAGCAGTACTTC	CASSSTSGGYEQYF
TRBV5-4	TRBJ2-5	NA	NA	TGTGCCGGAGGCCCTGGCCCTCAAGAGACCCAGTACTTC	CAGGPGPQETQYF
TRBV5-1	TRBJ2-1	TRBD1	NA	TGCGCCAGCAGCCCGACAGGGAGAGATGAGCAGTTCTTC	CASSPTGRDEQFF
TRBV5-1	TRBJ1-5	NA	once	TGCGCCAGCAGCCCGGCAGGGCATCAGCCCCAGCATTTT	CASSPAGHQPQHF
TRBV2	TRBJ1-6	NA	NA	TGTGCCAGCATTGTGGGGAGCTCCTATAATTCACCCCTCCACTTT	CASIVGSSYNSPLHF
TRBV7-2	TRBJ2-7	TRBD1	NA	TGTGCCAGCAGCACCGGGACAGCTGATTACGAGCAGTACTTC	CASSTGTADYEQYF
TRBV30	TRBJ2-7	TRBD2	few	TGTGCCTGGACCTCCGGGACTAGCGGGGCGGAGCAGTACTTC	CAWTSGTSGAEQYF
TRBV7-9	TRBJ1-2	NA	NA	TGTGCCAGCAGCTTAGGGCAGGGGAACTATGGCTACACCTTC	CASSLGQGNYGYTF
TRBV2	TRBJ1-5	TRBD1	few	TGTGCCAGCAGGGAGGGACAGGGTGGTAATCAGCCCCAGCATTTT	CASREGQGGNQPQHF
TRBV29-1	TRBJ2-1	TRBD1	NA	TGCAGCGTCGTTGACAGGGTTGGCAATGAGCAGTTCTTC	CSVVDRVGNEQFF